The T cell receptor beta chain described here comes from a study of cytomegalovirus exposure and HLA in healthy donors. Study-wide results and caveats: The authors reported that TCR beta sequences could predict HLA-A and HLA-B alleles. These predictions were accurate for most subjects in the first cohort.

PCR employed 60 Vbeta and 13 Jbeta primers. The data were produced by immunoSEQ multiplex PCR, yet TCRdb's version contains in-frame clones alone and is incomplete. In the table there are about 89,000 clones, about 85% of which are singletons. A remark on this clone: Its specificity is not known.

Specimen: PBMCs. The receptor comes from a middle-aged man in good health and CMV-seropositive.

Here the CDR3 reads CASSLVQNTGELFF. In DNA form, the CDR3 reads TGTGCCAGCAGCTTAGTTCAGAACACCGGGGAGCTGTTTTTT. The rearrangement joins TRBV11-2 to TRBJ2-2; no definite D call. The germline CDR1 and CDR2 sequences are SGHAT and FQNNGV. The CDR3 is 14 amino acids. Trimming left V 1 base short and J 1 base short, with 4 bases between.